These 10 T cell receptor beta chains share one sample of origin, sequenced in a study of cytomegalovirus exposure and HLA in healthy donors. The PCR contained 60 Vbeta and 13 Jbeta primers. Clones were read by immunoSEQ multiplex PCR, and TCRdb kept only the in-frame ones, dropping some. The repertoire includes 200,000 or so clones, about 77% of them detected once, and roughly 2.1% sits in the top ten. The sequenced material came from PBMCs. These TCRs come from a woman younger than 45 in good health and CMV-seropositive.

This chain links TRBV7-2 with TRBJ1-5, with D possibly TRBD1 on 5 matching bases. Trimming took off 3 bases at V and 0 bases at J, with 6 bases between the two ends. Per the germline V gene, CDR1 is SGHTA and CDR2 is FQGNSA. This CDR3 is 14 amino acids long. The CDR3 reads CASSFDSSNQPQHF. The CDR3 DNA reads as TGTGCCAGCAGCTTCGACAGTAGCAATCAGCCCCAGCATTTT. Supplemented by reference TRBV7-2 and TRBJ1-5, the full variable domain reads GAGVSQSPSNKVTEKGKDVELRCDPISGHTALYWYRQSLGQGLEFLIYFQGNSAPDKSGLPSDRFSAERTGGSVSTLTIQRTQQEDSAVYLCASSFDSSNQPQHFGDGTRLSIL.

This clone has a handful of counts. CDR3: CASSWGTGDGYTF. The DNA of the CDR3 is TGTGCCAGTAGTTGGGGCACAGGGGATGGCTACACCTTC. The rearrangement uses TRBV19 and TRBJ1-2, with 7 nucleotides matching TRBD1. V dropped 5 bases and J dropped 6; count of bases not matched to a gene: 6. CDR1 and CDR2 from the germline V gene are LNHDA and SQIVND (reference sequence). CDR3 length: 13 residues.

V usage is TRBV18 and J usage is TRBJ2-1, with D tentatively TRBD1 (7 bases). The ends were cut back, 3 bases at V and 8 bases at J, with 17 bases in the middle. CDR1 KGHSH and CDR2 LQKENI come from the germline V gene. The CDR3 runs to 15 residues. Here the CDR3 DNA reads TGTGCCAGCTCACCGGGGACAGCTTGGGGGGATGAGCAGTTCTTC. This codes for CASSPGTAWGDEQFF.

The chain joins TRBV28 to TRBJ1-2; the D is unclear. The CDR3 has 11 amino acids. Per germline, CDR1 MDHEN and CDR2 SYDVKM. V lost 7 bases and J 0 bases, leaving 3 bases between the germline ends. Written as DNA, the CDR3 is TGTGCCAGCACCTCTAACTATGGCTACACCTTC. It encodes CASTSNYGYTF.

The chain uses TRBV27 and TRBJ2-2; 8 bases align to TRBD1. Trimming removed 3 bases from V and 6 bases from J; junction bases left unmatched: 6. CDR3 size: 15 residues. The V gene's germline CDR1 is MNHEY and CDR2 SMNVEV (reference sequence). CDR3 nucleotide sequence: TGTGCCAGCAGTTTCGGCCAGGGGGCCGCCGGGGAGCTGTTTTTT. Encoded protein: CASSFGQGAAGELFF.

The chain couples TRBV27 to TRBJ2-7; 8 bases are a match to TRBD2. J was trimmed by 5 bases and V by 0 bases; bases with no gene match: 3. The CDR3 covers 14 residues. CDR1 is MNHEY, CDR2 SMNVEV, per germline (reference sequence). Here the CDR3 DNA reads TGTGCCAGCAGTTTATCAGCGGGAGTAGACGAGCAGTACTTC. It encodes CASSLSAGVDEQYF.

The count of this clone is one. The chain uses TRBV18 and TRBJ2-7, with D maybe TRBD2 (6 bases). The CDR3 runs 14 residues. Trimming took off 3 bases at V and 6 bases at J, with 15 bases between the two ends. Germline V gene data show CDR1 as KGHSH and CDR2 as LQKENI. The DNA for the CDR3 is TGTGCCAGCTCACCGCGCCGGGAGCCTGCCGAGCAGTACTTC. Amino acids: CASSPRREPAEQYF.

CDR3 coding DNA: TGCGCCAGCAGCCAAGCAGGGGTGGCAGATACGCAGTATTTT. Protein product: CASSQAGVADTQYF. The gene calls are TRBV4-1 and TRBJ2-3, with a weak D call TRBD1 (6 bases). Trimming stripped 1 base from V and 4 bases from J, with 9 bases between. Germline V lookup: CDR1 MGHRA, CDR2 YSYEKL. This CDR3 comprises 14 residues.

CDR3 in amino acids: CASNGLAGVEDTQYF. CDR3 coding DNA: TGTGCCAGCAATGGACTAGCGGGAGTGGAAGATACGCAGTATTTT. The chain combines TRBV6-6 with TRBJ2-3; 13 bases are a match to TRBD2. Germline loops: CDR1 MNHNY, CDR2 SVGAGI (reference sequence). The ends lost 7 bases at V and 5 bases at J; junction bases unmatched: 6. The CDR3 loop spans 15 amino acids.

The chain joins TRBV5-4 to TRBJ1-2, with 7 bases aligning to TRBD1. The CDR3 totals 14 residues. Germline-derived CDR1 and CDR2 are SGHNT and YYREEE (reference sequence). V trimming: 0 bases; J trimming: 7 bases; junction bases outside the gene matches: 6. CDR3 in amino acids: CASSLAGTEFGYTF. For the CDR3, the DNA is TGTGCCAGCAGCTTGGCCGGGACAGAATTTGGCTACACCTTC.